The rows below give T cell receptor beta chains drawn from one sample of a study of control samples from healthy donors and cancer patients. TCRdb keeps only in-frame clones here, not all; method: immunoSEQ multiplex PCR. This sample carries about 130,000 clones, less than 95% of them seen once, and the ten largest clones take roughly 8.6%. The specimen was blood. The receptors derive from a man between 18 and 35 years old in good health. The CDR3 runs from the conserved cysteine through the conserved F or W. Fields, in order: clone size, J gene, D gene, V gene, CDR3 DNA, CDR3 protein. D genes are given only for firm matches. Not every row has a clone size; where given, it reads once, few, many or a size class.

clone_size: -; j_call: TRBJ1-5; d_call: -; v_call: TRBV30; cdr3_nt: TGTGCCTGGAGTGTAGGGGGGAGTCAGCCCCAGCATTTT; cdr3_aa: CAWSVGGSQPQHF
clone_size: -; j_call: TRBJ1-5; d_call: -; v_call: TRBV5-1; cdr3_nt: TGCGCCAGCAGCTTGGATGGGTCGGTTAGCAATCAGCCCCAGCATTTT; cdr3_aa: CASSLDGSVSNQPQHF
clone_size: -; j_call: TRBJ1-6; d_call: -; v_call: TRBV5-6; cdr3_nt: TGTGCCAGCAGCTTGTTACGGGACGAATATAATTCACCCCTCCACTTT; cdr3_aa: CASSLLRDEYNSPLHF
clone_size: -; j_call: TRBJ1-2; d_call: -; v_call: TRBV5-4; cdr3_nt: TGTGCCAGCAGCTTTGGACAGTCTAACTATGGCTACACCTTC; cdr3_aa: CASSFGQSNYGYTF
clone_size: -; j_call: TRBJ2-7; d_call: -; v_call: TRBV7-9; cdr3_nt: TGTGCCAGCAGCTTAAGTGGGGCTTCCGAGCAGTACTTC; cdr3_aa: CASSLSGASEQYF
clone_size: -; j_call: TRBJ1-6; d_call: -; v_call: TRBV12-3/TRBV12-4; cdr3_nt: TGTGCCAGCAGTTTCAACAGGGTTGCACCCCTCCACTTT; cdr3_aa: CASSFNRVAPLHF
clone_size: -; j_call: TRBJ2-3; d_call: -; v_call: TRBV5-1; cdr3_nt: TGCGCCAGCAGCTCCGAGCGGGATACGCAGTATTTT; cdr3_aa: CASSSERDTQYF
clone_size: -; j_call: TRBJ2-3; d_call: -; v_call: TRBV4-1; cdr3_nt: TGCGCCAGCAGCCAAGGTGCGGGGACTCAGCAGTATTTT; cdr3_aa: CASSQGAGTQQYF
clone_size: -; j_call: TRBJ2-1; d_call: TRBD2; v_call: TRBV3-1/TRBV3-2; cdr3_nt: TGTGCCAGCACCGCTAGCGGGGGCAACAATGAGCAGTTCTTC; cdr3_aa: CASTASGGNNEQFF
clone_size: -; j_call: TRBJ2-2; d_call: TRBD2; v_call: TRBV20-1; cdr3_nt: TGCAGTGCTAGTAATCTAGCGGGGGGGCCGCACACCGGGGAGCTGTTTTTT; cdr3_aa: CSASNLAGGPHTGELFF
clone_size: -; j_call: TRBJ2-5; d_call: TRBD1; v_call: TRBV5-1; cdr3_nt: TGCGCCAGCAGCCCCGAGACAGGGCCACAAGAGACCCAGTACTTC; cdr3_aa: CASSPETGPQETQYF
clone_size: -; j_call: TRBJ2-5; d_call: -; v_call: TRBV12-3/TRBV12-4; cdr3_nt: TGTGCCAGCAGCCCCAGCGGGACCCAGTACTTC; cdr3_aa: CASSPSGTQYF
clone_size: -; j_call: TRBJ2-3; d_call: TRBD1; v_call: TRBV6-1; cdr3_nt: TGTGCCAGCAGTGACCGGGACAGGGGGCTCACAGATACGCAGTATTTT; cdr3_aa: CASSDRDRGLTDTQYF
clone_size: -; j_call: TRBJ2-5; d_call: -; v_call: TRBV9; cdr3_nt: TGTGCCAGCACCAAACAGGCGGACCAAGAGACCCAGTACTTC; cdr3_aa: CASTKQADQETQYF
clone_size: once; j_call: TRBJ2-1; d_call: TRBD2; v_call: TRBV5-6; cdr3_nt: TGTGCCAGCAGCTTCCGGGGGGGCCGAGGAAATGAGCAGTTCTTC; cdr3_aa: CASSFRGGRGNEQFF
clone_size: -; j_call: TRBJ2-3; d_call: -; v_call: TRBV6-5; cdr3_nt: TGTGCCAGCAGTTACGACAGCACAGATACGCAGTATTTT; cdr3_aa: CASSYDSTDTQYF
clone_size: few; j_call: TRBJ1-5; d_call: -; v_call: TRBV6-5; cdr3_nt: TGTGCCAGCAGTCCGTCCAACAATCAGCCCCAGCATTTT; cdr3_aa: CASSPSNNQPQHF
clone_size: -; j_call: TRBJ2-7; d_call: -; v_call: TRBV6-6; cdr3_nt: TGTGCCAGCAGTTACGGAGGGTCCTACGAGCAGTACTTC; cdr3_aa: CASSYGGSYEQYF
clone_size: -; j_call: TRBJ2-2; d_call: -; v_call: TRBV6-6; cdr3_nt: TGTGCCAGCACTCTCGACCCCAACACCGGGGAGCTGTTTTTT; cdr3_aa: CASTLDPNTGELFF
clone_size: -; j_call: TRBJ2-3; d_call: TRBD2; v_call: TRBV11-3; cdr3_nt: TGTGCCAGCAGGGCCGGGCGGGGGGGCGGCACAGATACGCAGTATTTT; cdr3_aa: CASRAGRGGGTDTQYF
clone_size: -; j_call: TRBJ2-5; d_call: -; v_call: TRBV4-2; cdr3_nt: TGTGCCAGCAGCCAAGATGGGCAACTCCAAGAGACCCAGTACTTC; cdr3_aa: CASSQDGQLQETQYF
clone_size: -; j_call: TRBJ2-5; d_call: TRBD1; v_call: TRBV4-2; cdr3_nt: TGTGCCAGCAGCCAAAGACAGGGTGAGACCCAGTACTTC; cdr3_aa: CASSQRQGETQYF
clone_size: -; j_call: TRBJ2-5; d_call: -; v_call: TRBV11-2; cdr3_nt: TGTGCCAGCAGCTTAGGGAGGGGACAGAGGGGCCAAGAGACCCAGTACTTC; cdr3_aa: CASSLGRGQRGQETQYF
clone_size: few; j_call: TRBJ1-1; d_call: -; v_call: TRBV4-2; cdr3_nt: TGTGCCAGCAGCCAGGTGGGGATGGCAGGGATGAACACTGAAGCTTTCTTT; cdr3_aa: CASSQVGMAGMNTEAFF
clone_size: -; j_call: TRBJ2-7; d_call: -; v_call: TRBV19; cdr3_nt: TGTGCCAGTAGTCCCCGGACCGAGTTCTACGAGCAGTACTTC; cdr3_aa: CASSPRTEFYEQYF
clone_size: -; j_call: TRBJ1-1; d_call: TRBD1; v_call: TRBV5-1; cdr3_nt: TGCGCCAGCAGCCTACGGACAGGGGGTTTATTTTTTCCGGACACTGAAGCTTTCTTT; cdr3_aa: CASSLRTGGLFFPDTEAFF
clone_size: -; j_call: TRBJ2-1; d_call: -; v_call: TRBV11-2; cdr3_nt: TGTGCCAGCAGCCAACGAGAGGACTACAATGAGCAGTTCTTC; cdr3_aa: CASSQREDYNEQFF
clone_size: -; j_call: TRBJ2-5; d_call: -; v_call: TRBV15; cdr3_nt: TGTGCCACCAGCGGCGGAACCCAAGAGACCCAGTACTTC; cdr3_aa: CATSGGTQETQYF
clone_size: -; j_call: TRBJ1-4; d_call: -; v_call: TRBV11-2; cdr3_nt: TGTGCCAGCAGCTCAGGGTCCAGGGCGCATAATGAAAAACTGTTTTTT; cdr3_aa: CASSSGSRAHNEKLFF
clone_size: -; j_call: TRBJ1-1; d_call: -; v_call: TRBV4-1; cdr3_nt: TGCGCCAGCAGCCAACCTTGGCAGGGCGGATTGAACACTGAAGCTTTCTTT; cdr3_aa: CASSQPWQGGLNTEAFF
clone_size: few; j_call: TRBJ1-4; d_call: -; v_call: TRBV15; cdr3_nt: TGTGCCACCAGCGGGGAAGATGAAAAACTGTTTTTT; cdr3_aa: CATSGEDEKLFF
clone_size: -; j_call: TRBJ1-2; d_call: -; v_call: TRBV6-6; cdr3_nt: TGTGCCAGCAGTAAAGGACAGCAAACGACTAACTATGGCTACACCTTC; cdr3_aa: CASSKGQQTTNYGYTF
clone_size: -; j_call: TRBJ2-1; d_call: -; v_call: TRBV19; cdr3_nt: TGTGCCAGTAGTATAGGAGGCGGTCACAATGAGCAGTTCTTC; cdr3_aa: CASSIGGGHNEQFF
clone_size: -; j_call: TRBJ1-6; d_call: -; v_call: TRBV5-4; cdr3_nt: TGTGCCAGCAGCTTGTTGGGGAATTCACCCCTCCACTTT; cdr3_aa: CASSLLGNSPLHF
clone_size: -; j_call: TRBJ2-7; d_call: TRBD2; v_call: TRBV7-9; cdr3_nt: TGTGCCAGCAGCCCCGGGAGGGGTTGGGAGCAGTACTTC; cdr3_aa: CASSPGRGWEQYF
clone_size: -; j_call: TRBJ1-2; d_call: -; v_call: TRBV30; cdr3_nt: TGTGCCGGGCTAGGCACAGGCTATGGCTACACCTTC; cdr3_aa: CAGLGTGYGYTF
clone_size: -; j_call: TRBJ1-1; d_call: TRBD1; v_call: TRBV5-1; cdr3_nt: TGCGCCAGCAGCTGGACCGGGACAGCTACTGAAGCTTTCTTT; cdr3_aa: CASSWTGTATEAFF
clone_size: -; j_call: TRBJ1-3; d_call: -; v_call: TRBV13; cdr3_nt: TGTGCCAGCAGCCACAAGACAGCAGGAAACACCATATATTTT; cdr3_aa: CASSHKTAGNTIYF
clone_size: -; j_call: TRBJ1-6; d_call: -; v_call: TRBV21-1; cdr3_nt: TGTGCCAGCAGTCAAGACCGAGGGGCTTCACCCCTCCACTTT; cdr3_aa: CASSQDRGASPLHF
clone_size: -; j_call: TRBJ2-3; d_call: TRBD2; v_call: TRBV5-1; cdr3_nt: TGCGCCAGCATCCTACTCCCGACTAGCGGTGATACGCAGTATTTT; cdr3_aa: CASILLPTSGDTQYF
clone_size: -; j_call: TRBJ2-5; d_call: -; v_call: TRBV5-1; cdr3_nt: TGCGCCAGCAGCCCCACAGGAGGCCCAGAGACCCAGTACTTC; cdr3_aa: CASSPTGGPETQYF
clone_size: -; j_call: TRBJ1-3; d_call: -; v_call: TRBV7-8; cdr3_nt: TGCCCCCGCCGCCGACCCGGGAGTCGGACGATCTCTGGAAACACCATATATTTT; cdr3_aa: CPRRRPGSRTISGNTIYF
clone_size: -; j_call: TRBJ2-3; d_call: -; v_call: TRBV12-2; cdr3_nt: TGTGCAAGTCGCTTACGTCAGGGGGCGTTAGATACGCAGTATTTT; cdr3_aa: CASRLRQGALDTQYF
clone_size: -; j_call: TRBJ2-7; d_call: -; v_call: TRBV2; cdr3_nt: TGTGCCAGCAGCGGGGTGGGAATAAGCTCCTACGAGCAGTACTTC; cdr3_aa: CASSGVGISSYEQYF
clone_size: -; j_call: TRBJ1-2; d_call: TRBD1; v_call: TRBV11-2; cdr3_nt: TGTGCCAGCAGCTTAGCCGGGGCAGGGGGGCCCTATGGCTACACCTTC; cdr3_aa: CASSLAGAGGPYGYTF
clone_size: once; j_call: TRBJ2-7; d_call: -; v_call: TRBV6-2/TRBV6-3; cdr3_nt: TGTGCCAGCAGCCCTCCGTCTAAATCCTACGAGCAGTACTTC; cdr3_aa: CASSPPSKSYEQYF